These T cell receptor beta chains were read from a single sample in a study of cytomegalovirus exposure and HLA in healthy donors. Here immunoSEQ multiplex PCR was the method, and the copy in TCRdb shows in-frame clones only, minus some. This repertoire includes about 140,000 clones. Sequencing input: PBMCs. The receptors derive from a woman under 30 in good health and CMV-seronegative. Each CDR3 is given with its conserved first and last residue. A D gene is named only where the DNA matches it firmly.

cdr3_length j_call v_call d_call cdr3_aa cdr3_nt
14 TRBJ1-4 TRBV6-5 NA CASSEVLTNEKLFF TGTGCCAGCAGTGAGGTTCTCACTAATGAAAAACTGTTTTTT
17 TRBJ2-3 TRBV29-1 NA CSVESSIWAGPTDTQYF TGCAGCGTTGAATCCTCCATATGGGCGGGGCCCACAGATACGCAGTATTTT
16 TRBJ2-5 TRBV5-5 TRBD1 CASSLARTGSQETQYF TGTGCCAGCAGCTTGGCCCGGACAGGGTCTCAAGAGACCCAGTACTTC
15 TRBJ2-1 TRBV7-9 TRBD1 CASSFGQGAGNEQFF TGTGCCAGCAGCTTCGGACAGGGAGCGGGCAATGAGCAGTTCTTC
15 TRBJ1-5 TRBV6-4 NA CASSVMAGSDQPQHF TGTGCCAGCAGTGTCATGGCGGGGTCGGATCAGCCCCAGCATTTT
15 TRBJ2-1 TRBV5-4 TRBD2 CASSQTSGSYNEQFF TGTGCCAGCAGCCAGACTAGCGGGAGTTACAATGAGCAGTTCTTC
16 TRBJ2-3 TRBV7-9 NA CASSDPTGQQADTQYF TGTGCCAGCAGCGACCCTACAGGGCAACAGGCAGATACGCAGTATTTT
13 TRBJ2-7 TRBV7-2 NA CASSLDQVYEQYF TGTGCCAGCAGCTTAGACCAGGTTTACGAGCAGTACTTC
15 TRBJ2-1 TRBV4-2 TRBD1 CASCQEGAIYNEQFF TGTGCCAGCTGCCAAGAGGGGGCTATCTACAATGAGCAGTTCTTC
14 TRBJ1-5 TRBV7-2 NA CASSSDPTGQPQHF TGTGCCAGCAGCTCCGACCCAACGGGACAGCCCCAGCATTTT
16 TRBJ1-4 TRBV4-1 NA CASSQSRDSFNEKLFF TGCGCCAGCAGCCAGTCCCGCGACAGCTTTAATGAAAAACTGTTTTTT
14 TRBJ1-4 TRBV6-6 NA CASSFGGSREKLFF TGTGCCAGCAGTTTCGGCGGTAGTAGGGAAAAACTGTTTTTT
17 TRBJ1-1 TRBV5-1 TRBD1 CASSFRDRYSVNTEAFF TGCGCCAGCAGCTTCCGGGACAGATATTCAGTGAACACTGAAGCTTTCTTT
15 TRBJ1-3 TRBV5-8 NA CASTLDTSSGNTIYF TGTGCCAGCACCCTGGACACCAGCTCTGGAAACACCATATATTTT
12 TRBJ1-1 TRBV6-1 NA CASSQINTEAFF TGTGCCAGCAGCCAGATAAACACTGAAGCTTTCTTT
14 TRBJ2-5 TRBV10-2 TRBD2 CASSEVSGRETQYF TGCGCCAGCAGTGAAGTTAGCGGGAGAGAGACCCAGTACTTC
18 TRBJ2-6 TRBV6-4 NA CASSDSIGGVSGANVLTF TGTGCCAGCAGTGACTCGATAGGGGGAGTCTCTGGGGCCAACGTCCTGACTTTC
18 TRBJ2-5 TRBV7-6 TRBD1 CASSLPQRTDRGLETQYF TGTGCCAGCAGCTTACCTCAAAGAACGGACAGGGGGCTTGAGACCCAGTACTTC
12 TRBJ2-7 TRBV29-1 NA CSVEEAGFEQYF TGCAGCGTTGAAGAGGCCGGGTTTGAACAGTACTTC
13 TRBJ1-1 TRBV6-5 TRBD1 CASSLTGDTEAFF TGTGCCAGCAGTTTAACAGGGGACACTGAAGCTTTCTTT
13 TRBJ2-5 TRBV7-3 NA CASSLTAPQTQYF TGTGCCAGCAGCTTGACAGCGCCTCAGACCCAGTACTTC
17 TRBJ2-1 TRBV4-1 TRBD2 CASSQELSGSSYNEQFF TGCGCCAGCAGCCAAGAACTAAGCGGGAGCTCCTACAATGAGCAGTTCTTC
15 TRBJ1-2 TRBV5-5 NA CASSLGGSGNYGYTF TGTGCCAGCAGCTTGGGGGGCTCAGGGAATTATGGCTACACCTTC